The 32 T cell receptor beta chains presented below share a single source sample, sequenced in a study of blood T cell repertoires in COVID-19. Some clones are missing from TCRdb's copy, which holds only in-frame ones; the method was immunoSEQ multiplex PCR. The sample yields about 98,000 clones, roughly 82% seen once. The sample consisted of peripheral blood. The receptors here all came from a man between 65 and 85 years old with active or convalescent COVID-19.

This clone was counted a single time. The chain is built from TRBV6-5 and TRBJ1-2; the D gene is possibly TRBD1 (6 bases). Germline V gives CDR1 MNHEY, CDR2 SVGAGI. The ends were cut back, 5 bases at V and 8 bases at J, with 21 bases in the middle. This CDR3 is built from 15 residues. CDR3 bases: TGTGCCAGCAGTCGAGGCCTGGGGGGGCCGGGAGGCTACACCTTC. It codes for CASSRGLGGPGGYTF.

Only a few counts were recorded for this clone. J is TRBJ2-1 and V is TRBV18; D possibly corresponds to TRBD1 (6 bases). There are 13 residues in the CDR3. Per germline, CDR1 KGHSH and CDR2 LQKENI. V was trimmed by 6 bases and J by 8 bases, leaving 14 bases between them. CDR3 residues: CASSAQGIDEQFF. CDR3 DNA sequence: TGTGCCAGCTCGGCACAGGGAATTGATGAGCAGTTCTTC. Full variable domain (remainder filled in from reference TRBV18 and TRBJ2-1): NAGVMQNPRHLVRRRGQEARLRCSPMKGHSHVYWYRQLPEEGLKFMVYLQKENIIDESGMPKERFSAEFPKEGPSILRIQQVVRGDSAAYFCASSAQGIDEQFFGPGTRLTVL.

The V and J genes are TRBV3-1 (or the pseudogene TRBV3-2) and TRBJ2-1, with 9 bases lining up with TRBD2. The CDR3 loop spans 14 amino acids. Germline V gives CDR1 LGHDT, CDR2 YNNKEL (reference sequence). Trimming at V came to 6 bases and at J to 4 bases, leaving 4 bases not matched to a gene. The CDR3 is CASRLSGGYNEQFF. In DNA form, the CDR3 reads TGTGCCAGCAGGCTTAGCGGGGGATACAATGAGCAGTTCTTC.

The CDR3 DNA reads TGTGCCAGCAGCCAAGGAGGGACTAGCGTCGTTGAGACCCAGTACTTC. Protein sequence: CASSQGGTSVVETQYF. The chain uses TRBV3-1 (or the pseudogene TRBV3-2) and TRBJ2-5, with 10 bases matching TRBD2. Germline CDR1 is LGHDT and CDR2 is YNNKEL (reference sequence). The CDR3 consists of 16 residues. With V trimmed by 1 base and J by 5 bases, 7 bases remained unmatched.

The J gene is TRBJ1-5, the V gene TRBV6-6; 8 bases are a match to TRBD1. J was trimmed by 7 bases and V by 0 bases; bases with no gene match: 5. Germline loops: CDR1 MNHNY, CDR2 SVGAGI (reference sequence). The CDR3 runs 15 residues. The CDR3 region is CASSYSGQGGQPQHF. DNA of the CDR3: TGTGCCAGCAGTTACTCAGGACAGGGCGGGCAGCCCCAGCATTTT.

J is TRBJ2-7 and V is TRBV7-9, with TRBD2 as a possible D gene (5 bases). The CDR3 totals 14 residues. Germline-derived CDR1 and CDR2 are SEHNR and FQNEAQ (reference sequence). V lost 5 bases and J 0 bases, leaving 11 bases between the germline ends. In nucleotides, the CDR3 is TGTGCCAGCAGCCGTCGGGGTGGCTCCTACGAGCAGTACTTC. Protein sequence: CASSRRGGSYEQYF.

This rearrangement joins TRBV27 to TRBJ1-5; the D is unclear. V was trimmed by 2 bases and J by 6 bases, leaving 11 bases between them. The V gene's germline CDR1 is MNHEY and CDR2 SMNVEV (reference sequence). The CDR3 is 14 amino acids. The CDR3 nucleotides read TGTGCCAGCAGTTTAGAGAGGTCCTTTCAGCCCCAGCATTTT. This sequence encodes CASSLERSFQPQHF.

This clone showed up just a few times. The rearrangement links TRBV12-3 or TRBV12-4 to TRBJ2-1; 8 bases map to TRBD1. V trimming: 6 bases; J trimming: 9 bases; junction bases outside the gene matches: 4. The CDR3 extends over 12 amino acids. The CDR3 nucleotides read TGTGCCAGCAGGACAGGGGTTGGTGAGCAGTTCTTC. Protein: CASRTGVGEQFF.

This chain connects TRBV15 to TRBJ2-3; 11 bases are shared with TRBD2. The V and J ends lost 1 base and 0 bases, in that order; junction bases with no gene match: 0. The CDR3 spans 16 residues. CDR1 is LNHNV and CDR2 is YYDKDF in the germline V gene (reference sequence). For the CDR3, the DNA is TGTGCCACCAGCAGAGGACTAGCGGGGAGCACAGATACGCAGTATTTT. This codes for CATSRGLAGSTDTQYF.

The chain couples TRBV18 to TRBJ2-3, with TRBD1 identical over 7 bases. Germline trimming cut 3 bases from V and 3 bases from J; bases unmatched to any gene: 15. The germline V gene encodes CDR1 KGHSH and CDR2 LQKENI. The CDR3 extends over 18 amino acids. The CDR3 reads CASSPTPPTGVGTDTQYF. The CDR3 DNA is TGTGCCAGCTCACCTACCCCTCCCACAGGGGTGGGTACAGATACGCAGTATTTT.

CDR3 in DNA: TGCGCCAGCAGTGGTGGGGCGGATAATTCACCCCTCCACTTT. Protein sequence: CASSGGADNSPLHF. The rearrangement joins TRBV10-2 to TRBJ1-6, with TRBD1 as a possible D gene (5 bases). Deletions cut 4 bases from V and 5 bases from J, with 9 bases between. Germline assignment: CDR1 WSHSY and CDR2 SAAADI. This CDR3 comprises 14 residues.

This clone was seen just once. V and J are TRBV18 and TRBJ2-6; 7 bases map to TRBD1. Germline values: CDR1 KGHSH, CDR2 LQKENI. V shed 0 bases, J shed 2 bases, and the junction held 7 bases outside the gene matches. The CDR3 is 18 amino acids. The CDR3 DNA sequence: TGTGCCAGCTCACCACCTGGCAGGGGGTCCCCTGGGGCCAACGTCCTGACTTTC. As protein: CASSPPGRGSPGANVLTF.

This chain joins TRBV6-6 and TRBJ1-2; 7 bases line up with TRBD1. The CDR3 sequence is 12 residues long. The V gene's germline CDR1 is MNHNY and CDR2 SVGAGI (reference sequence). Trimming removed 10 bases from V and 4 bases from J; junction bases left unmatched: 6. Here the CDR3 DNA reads TGTGCCATCAAAACAGGGGCCTATGGCTACACCTTC. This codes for CAIKTGAYGYTF.

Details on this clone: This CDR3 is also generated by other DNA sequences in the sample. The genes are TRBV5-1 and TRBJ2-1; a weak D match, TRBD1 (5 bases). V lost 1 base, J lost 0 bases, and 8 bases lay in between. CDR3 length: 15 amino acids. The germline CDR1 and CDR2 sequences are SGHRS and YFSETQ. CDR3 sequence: CASSLTGSSYNEQFF. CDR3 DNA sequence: TGCGCCAGCAGCTTGACAGGTAGCTCCTACAATGAGCAGTTCTTC.

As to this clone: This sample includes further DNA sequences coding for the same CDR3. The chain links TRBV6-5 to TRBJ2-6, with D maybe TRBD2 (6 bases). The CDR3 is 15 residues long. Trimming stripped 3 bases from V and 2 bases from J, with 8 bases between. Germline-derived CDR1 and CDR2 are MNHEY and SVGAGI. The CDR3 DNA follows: TGTGCCAGCAGTTATGGAGGGACTGGGGCCAACGTCCTGACTTTC. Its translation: CASSYGGTGANVLTF.

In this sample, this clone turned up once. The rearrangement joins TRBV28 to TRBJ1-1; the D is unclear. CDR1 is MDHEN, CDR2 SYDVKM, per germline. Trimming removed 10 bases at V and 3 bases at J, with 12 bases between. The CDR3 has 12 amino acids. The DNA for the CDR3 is TGTGCCACCAAAAGCGGGGACACTGAAGCTTTCTTT. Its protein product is CATKSGDTEAFF.

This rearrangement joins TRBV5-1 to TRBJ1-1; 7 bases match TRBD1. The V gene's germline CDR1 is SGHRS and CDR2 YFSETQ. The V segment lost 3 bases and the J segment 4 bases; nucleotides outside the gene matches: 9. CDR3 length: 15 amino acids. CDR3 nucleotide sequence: TGCGCCAGCAGCTCCTACAGGGGATTGGGCACTGAAGCTTTCTTT. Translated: CASSSYRGLGTEAFF. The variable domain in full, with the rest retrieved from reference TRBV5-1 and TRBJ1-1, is KAGVTQTPRYLIKTRGQQVTLSCSPISGHRSVSWYQQTPGQGLQFLFEYFSETQRNKGNFPGRFSGRQFSNSRSEMNVSTLELGDSALYLCASSSYRGLGTEAFFGQGTRLTVV.

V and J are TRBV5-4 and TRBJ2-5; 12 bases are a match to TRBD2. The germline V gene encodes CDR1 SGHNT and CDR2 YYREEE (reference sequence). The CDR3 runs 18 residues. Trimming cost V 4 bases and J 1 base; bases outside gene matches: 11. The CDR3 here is CASSPSGGEKKSQETQYF. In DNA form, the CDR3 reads TGTGCCAGCAGCCCTAGCGGGGGGGAGAAAAAAAGCCAAGAGACCCAGTACTTC.

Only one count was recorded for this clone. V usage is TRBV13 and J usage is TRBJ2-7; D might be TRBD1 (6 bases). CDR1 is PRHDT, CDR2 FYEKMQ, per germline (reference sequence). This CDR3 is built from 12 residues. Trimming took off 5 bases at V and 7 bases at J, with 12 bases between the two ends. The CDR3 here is CASSRDTTEQYF. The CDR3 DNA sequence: TGTGCCAGCAGCCGGGACACTACAGAGCAGTACTTC.

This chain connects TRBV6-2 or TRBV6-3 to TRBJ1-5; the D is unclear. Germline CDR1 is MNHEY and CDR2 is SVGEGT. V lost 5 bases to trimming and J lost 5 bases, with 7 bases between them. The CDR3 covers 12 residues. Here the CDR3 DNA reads TGTGCCAGCAGTAAACAGTATCAGCCCCAGCATTTT. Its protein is CASSKQYQPQHF.

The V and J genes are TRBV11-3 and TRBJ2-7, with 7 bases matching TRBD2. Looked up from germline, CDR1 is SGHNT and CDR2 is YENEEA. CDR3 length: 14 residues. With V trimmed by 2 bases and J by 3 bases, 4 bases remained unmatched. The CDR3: CASSLTGGYYEQYF. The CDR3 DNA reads TGTGCCAGCAGCTTAACGGGGGGTTACTACGAGCAGTACTTC.

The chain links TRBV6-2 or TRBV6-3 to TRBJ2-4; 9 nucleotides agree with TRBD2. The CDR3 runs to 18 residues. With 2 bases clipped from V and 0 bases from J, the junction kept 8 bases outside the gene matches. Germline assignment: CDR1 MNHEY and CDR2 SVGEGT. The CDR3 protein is CASSYQAGGPLAKNIQYF. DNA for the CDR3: TGTGCCAGCAGTTACCAAGCGGGGGGTCCCTTAGCCAAAAACATTCAGTACTTC.

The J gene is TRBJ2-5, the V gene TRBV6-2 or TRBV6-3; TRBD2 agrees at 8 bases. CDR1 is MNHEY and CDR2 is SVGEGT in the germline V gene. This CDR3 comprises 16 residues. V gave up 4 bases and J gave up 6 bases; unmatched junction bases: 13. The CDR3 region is CASSSVSGGSSKTQYF. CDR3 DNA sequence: TGTGCCAGCAGTTCAGTGAGCGGGGGAAGTTCTAAGACCCAGTACTTC.

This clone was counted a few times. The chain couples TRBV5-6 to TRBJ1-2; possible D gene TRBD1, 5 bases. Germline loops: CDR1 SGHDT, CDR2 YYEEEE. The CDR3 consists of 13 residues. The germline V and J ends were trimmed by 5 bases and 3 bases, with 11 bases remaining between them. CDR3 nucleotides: TGTGCCAGCAGAAGCCCCAGGGACTATGGCTACACCTTC. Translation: CASRSPRDYGYTF.

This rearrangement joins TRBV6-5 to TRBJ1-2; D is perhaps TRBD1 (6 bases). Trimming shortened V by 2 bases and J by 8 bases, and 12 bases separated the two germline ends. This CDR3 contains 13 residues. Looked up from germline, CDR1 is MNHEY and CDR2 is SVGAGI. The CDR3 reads CASSYGTRGGYTF. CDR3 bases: TGTGCCAGCAGTTACGGGACAAGAGGAGGCTACACCTTC.

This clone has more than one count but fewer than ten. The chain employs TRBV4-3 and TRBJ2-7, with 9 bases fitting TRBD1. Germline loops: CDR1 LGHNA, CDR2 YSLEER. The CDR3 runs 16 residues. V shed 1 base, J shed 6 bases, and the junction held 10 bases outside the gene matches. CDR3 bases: TGCGCCAGCAGCCAAGGAATCGGGACAGGGTATAGCGAGCAGTACTTC. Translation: CASSQGIGTGYSEQYF.

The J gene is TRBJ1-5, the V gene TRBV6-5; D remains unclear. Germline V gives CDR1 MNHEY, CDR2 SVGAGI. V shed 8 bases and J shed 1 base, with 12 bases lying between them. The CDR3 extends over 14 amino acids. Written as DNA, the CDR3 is TGTGCCAGCGGGCATGGGGAGAGCAATCAGCCCCAGCATTTT. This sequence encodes CASGHGESNQPQHF.

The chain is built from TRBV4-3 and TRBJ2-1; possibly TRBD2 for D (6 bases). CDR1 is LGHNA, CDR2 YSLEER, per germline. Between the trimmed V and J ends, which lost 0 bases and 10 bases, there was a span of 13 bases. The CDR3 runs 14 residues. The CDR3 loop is CASSQDVSGGEQFF. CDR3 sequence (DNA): TGCGCCAGCAGCCAAGATGTTAGCGGTGGGGAGCAGTTCTTC.

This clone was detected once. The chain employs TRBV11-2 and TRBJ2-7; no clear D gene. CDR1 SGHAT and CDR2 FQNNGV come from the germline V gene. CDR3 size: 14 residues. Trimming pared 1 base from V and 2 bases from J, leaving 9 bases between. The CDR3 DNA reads TGTGCCAGCAGCTTAGGAACAAGCGCCTACGAGCAGTACTTC. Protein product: CASSLGTSAYEQYF. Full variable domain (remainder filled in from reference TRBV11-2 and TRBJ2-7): EAGVAQSPRYKIIEKRQSVAFWCNPISGHATLYWYQQILGQGPKLLIQFQNNGVVDDSQLPKDRFSAERLKGVDSTLKIQPAKLEDSAVYLCASSLGTSAYEQYFGPGTRLTVT.

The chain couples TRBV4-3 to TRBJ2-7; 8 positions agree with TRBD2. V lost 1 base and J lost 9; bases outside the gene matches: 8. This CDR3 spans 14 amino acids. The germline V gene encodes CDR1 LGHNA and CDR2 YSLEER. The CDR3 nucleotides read TGCGCCAGCAGCCAAGGTCGGGGGGGCCCCGTGCAGTACTTC. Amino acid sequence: CASSQGRGGPVQYF.

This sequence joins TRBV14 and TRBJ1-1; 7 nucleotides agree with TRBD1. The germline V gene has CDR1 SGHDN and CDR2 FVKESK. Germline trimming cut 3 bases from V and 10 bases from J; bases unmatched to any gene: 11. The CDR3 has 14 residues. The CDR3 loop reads CASSQITGAPGAFF. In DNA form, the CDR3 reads TGTGCCAGCAGCCAGATTACAGGGGCCCCTGGAGCTTTCTTT.

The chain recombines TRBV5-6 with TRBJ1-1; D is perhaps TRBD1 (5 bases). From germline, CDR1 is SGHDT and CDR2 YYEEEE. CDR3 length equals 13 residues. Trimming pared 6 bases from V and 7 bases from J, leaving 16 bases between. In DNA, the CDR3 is TGTGCCAGCATTGTCGGGGGTATAGGTGAAGCTTTCTTT. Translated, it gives CASIVGGIGEAFF.